Listed here are 19 T cell receptor beta chains from one sample, sequenced in a study of CD8 T cells in ankylosing spondylitis. TCRdb itself ran the 5' RACE reads through MiXCR, one entry per CDR3 protein. The data hold some 150,000 distinct CDR3 sequences, with roughly 44% observed a single time. The material sequenced was synovial fluid, either unsorted or a sorted T cell fraction (not recorded which). All receptors derive from a male donor with ankylosing spondylitis.

The chain carries TRBV18 and TRBJ1-2, with D possibly matching TRBD1 (5 bases). The CDR3 has 16 amino acids. The germline gives CDR1 KGHSH, CDR2 LQKENI. V was clipped by 1 base and J by 5 bases, with 17 bases between them. CDR3 in amino acids: CASSPRAGPNWYGYTF. The CDR3 DNA reads as TGTGCCAGCTCACCACGGGCAGGGCCCAACTGGTATGGCTACACCTTC.

V gene TRBV24-1 combines with J gene TRBJ2-2, with D possibly matching TRBD2 (6 bases). V was pared by 4 bases and J by 6 bases, with 8 bases between. Germline V lookup: CDR1 KGHDR, CDR2 SFDVKD. The CDR3 spans 13 residues. CDR3 DNA: TGTGCCACCAGTGACTGGGAGGCCGGGGAGCTGTTTTTT. As protein: CATSDWEAGELFF.

The chain recombines TRBV10-3 with TRBJ1-3; no definite D call. CDR1 and CDR2 (germline): ENHRY, SYGVKD. V was clipped by 8 bases and J by 0 bases, with 8 bases between them. The CDR3 contains 13 residues. CDR3 sequence reads: CAIGWASGNTIYF. CDR3 nucleotide sequence: TGTGCCATCGGGTGGGCCTCTGGAAACACCATATATTTT.

This clonotype appeared a few times. This chain uses TRBV28 with TRBJ1-3, with D perhaps TRBD1 (6 bases). V was shortened by 8 bases and J by 0 bases, with 17 bases between the two germline ends. This CDR3 has 16 residues. Germline CDR1 MDHEN, CDR2 SYDVKM. CDR3 sequence reads: CASGGGLWHSGNTIYF. In DNA, the CDR3 is TGTGCCAGCGGAGGGGGGTTGTGGCACTCTGGAAACACCATATATTTT.

This rearrangement joins TRBV12-3 or TRBV12-4 to TRBJ2-4, with D possibly matching TRBD1 (5 bases). The CDR3 has 15 amino acids. Trimming stripped 2 bases from V and 0 bases from J, with 8 bases between. The CDR3 sequence: CASSLMGLAKNIQYF. The CDR3 nucleotides read TGTGCCAGCAGTTTAATGGGGCTAGCCAAAAACATTCAGTACTTC.

The table lists this clonotype with a count of one. This chain connects TRBV28 to TRBJ2-2, with 12 bases lining up with TRBD2. This CDR3 is built from 18 residues. Germline CDR1 is MDHEN and CDR2 is SYDVKM. The J segment lost 1 base and the V segment lost 5 bases, leaving 8 bases of the junction unmatched. The CDR3 bases are TGTGCCAGCAGTATCGGACTAGCGGGGCCCCTGAACACCGGGGAGCTGTTTTTT. This translates into CASSIGLAGPLNTGELFF.

The V call is TRBV20-1, the J call TRBJ1-1; possibly TRBD1 for D (6 bases). This CDR3 comprises 13 residues. From germline, CDR1 is DFQATT and CDR2 SNEGSKA (reference sequence). V was cut by 2 bases and J by 3 bases, with 10 bases left in between. In DNA form, the CDR3 reads TGCAGTGCTAGAAGGGGGTGGTACACTGAAGCTTTCTTT. It is translated as CSARRGWYTEAFF.

The rearrangement uses TRBV20-1 and TRBJ1-2; no clear D gene. The CDR3 runs to 16 residues. CDR1 DFQATT and CDR2 SNEGSKA come from the germline V gene (reference sequence). V lost 3 bases and J lost 1, with 18 bases in between. CDR3: CSARCFPSELNYGYTF. CDR3 DNA sequence: TGCAGTGCTAGGTGTTTTCCATCTGAACTTAACTATGGCTACACCTTC.

The chain joins TRBV24-1 to TRBJ2-1; a weak D match, TRBD2 (5 bases). The CDR3 runs to 17 residues. Trimming stripped 12 bases from V and 0 bases from J, with 23 bases between. CDR1 and CDR2 from the germline V gene are KGHDR and SFDVKD. The CDR3 region is CAHTKVLARHSYNEQFF. CDR3 coding DNA: TGTGCCCACACCAAGGTTCTAGCCAGACACTCCTACAATGAGCAGTTCTTC.

The chain links TRBV4-3 to TRBJ2-1, with 10 bases aligning to TRBD2. The CDR3 extends over 16 amino acids. Unmatched junction bases numbered 8, after V lost 5 bases and J lost 4 bases. Per the germline V gene, CDR1 is LGHNA and CDR2 is YSLEER. The CDR3 reads CASSVGRTSGYNEQFF. The CDR3 DNA is TGCGCCAGCAGCGTAGGCAGGACTAGCGGTTACAATGAGCAGTTCTTC.

The gene calls are TRBV10-3 and TRBJ1-5; possible D gene TRBD1, 5 bases. Germline CDR1 reads ENHRY; CDR2 reads SYGVKD. CDR3 size: 13 residues. V lost 10 bases and J 8 bases, leaving 18 bases between the germline ends. CDR3 sequence reads: CATRRRGEKPQHF. In DNA, the CDR3 is TGTGCCACCCGCCGGAGGGGAGAAAAGCCCCAGCATTTT.

The J gene is TRBJ2-3, the V gene TRBV7-9, with TRBD2 matching 8 bases. CDR1 and CDR2 from the germline V gene are SEHNR and FQNEAQ (reference sequence). Losses at the gene ends were 5 bases for V and 2 bases for J; bases not matched to a gene: 9. The CDR3 consists of 16 residues. For the CDR3, the DNA is TGTGCCAGCAGCCAACTAGCGGTCCTAAACACAGATACGCAGTATTTT. This encodes CASSQLAVLNTDTQYF.

This rearrangement joins TRBV5-1 to TRBJ2-7, with no clear D. The CDR3 is made up of 18 amino acids. Germline CDR1 reads SGHRS; CDR2 reads YFSETQ. Trimming cost V 4 bases and J 0 bases, with 23 bases left between them. For the CDR3, the DNA is TGCGCCAGCAGCCCCTGGGGTGTGTACCCCCTAGTCTCCTACGAGCAGTACTTC. Residues: CASSPWGVYPLVSYEQYF.

This clonotype was observed a handful of times. The rearrangement uses TRBV6-5 and TRBJ2-7; D is perhaps TRBD1 (5 bases). Germline assignment: CDR1 MNHEY and CDR2 SVGAGI. The CDR3 runs to 16 residues. V lost 0 bases and J 1 base, leaving 13 bases between the germline ends. This CDR3 is CASSYSIWQGSYEQYF. Here the CDR3 DNA reads TGTGCCAGCAGTTACTCGATCTGGCAGGGTTCCTACGAGCAGTACTTC.

This sequence joins TRBV15 and TRBJ2-1; perhaps TRBD1 as D (7 bases). CDR1 and CDR2 (germline): LNHNV, YYDKDF (reference sequence). The CDR3 totals 16 residues. Trimming took off 0 bases at V and 4 bases at J, with 13 bases between the two ends. The CDR3 here is CATSREGGGRYNEQFF. The CDR3, as DNA: TGTGCCACCAGCAGAGAAGGAGGGGGCCGATACAATGAGCAGTTCTTC.

The V call is TRBV3-1, the J call TRBJ2-5; 9 bases fit TRBD2. The V gene's germline CDR1 is LGHDT and CDR2 YNNKEL (reference sequence). The CDR3 is made up of 17 amino acids. J gave up 2 bases and V 1 base, and 8 bases lay outside the gene matches. CDR3 bases: TGTGCCAGCAGCCAAGCGTTGGGACTAGCTGATCAAGAGACCCAGTACTTC. It translates to CASSQALGLADQETQYF.

The chain joins TRBV5-1 to TRBJ1-3, with D unresolved. The ends were cut back, 0 bases at V and 4 bases at J, with 17 bases in the middle. CDR3 length equals 17 residues. CDR1 SGHRS and CDR2 YFSETQ come from the germline V gene. As DNA, the CDR3 is TGCGCCAGCAGCTTGGAAAGGCCACCTTGGGCGGGAAACACCATATATTTT. Its translation is CASSLERPPWAGNTIYF.

This clonotype was seen only a few times. This chain joins TRBV12-3 or TRBV12-4 and TRBJ2-1, with 8 positions matching TRBD1. V lost 7 bases and J lost 7; bases outside the gene matches: 12. This CDR3 is 15 amino acids long. The CDR3 sequence: CASTQVTGVWNEQFF. CDR3 DNA sequence: TGTGCCAGCACCCAGGTGACAGGGGTGTGGAATGAGCAGTTCTTC.

The chain has TRBV3-1 and TRBJ2-1, with TRBD2 matching 11 bases. The germline gives CDR1 LGHDT, CDR2 YNNKEL (reference sequence). The V segment lost 1 base and the J segment 1 base; nucleotides outside the gene matches: 6. The CDR3 sequence is 18 residues long. For the CDR3, the DNA is TGTGCCAGCAGCCAAGTCGGTTTAGCGGGAGGGTCCTACAATGAGCAGTTCTTC. This encodes CASSQVGLAGGSYNEQFF.